This T cell receptor beta chain was documented in a study of control samples from healthy donors and cancer patients. Germline V CDR1 and CDR2: SGHTA, FQGNSA. There are 14 residues in the CDR3. With 5 bases clipped from V and 5 bases from J, the junction kept 5 bases outside the gene matches. The protocol was immunoSEQ multiplex PCR, while the TCRdb copy is restricted to in-frame clones and leaves out a portion. This table has approximately 100,000 clones, around 89% appearing once. A single count supports this clone. The clonotype was recovered from a man between 60 and 75 years old with lung cancer. The rearrangement uses TRBV7-2 and TRBJ1-5, with 8 bases lining up with TRBD1. Material for sequencing was PBMCs. The CDR3 DNA reads as TGTGCCAGCAGCCCGGGACAGGAATATCAGCCCCAGCATTTT. Protein product: CASSPGQEYQPQHF.